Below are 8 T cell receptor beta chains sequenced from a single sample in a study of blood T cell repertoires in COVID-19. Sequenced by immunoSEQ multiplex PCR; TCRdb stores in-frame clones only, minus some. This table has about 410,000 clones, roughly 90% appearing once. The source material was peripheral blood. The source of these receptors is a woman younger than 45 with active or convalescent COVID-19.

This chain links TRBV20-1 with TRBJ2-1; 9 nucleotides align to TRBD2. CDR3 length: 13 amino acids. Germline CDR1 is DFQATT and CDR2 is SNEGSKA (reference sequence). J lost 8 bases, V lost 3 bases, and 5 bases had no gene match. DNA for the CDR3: TGCAGTGCTAGTCAAGCGGGAGGCTATGAGCAGTTCTTC. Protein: CSASQAGGYEQFF.

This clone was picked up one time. The CDR3 spells CASSEGGGHNEQFF. The CDR3 DNA reads TGTGCCAGCAGTGAAGGGGGAGGGCACAATGAGCAGTTCTTC. The chain carries TRBV25-1 and TRBJ2-1; 7 nucleotides align to TRBD2. Trimming cost V 2 bases and J 5 bases; bases outside gene matches: 3. The CDR3 runs 14 residues. Germline loops: CDR1 MGHDK, CDR2 SYGVNS.

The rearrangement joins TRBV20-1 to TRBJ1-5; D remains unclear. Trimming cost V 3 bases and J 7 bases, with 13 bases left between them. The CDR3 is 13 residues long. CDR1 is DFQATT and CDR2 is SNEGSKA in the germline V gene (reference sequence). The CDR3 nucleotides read TGCAGTGCTAGTTCAGGACTCGGCCAGCCCCAGCATTTT. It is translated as CSASSGLGQPQHF.

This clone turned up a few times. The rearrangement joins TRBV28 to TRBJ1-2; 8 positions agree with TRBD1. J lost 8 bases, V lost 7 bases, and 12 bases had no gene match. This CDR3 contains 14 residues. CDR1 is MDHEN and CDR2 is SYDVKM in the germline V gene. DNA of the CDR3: TGTGCCAGCATCGTCGGAGGACAGGGTGGCGGCTACACCTTC. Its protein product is CASIVGGQGGGYTF.

The CDR3 region has the DNA TGTGCCAGCAGCCAAGGACTAGCGAGTAGCACAGATACGCAGTATTTT. This codes for CASSQGLASSTDTQYF. The chain employs TRBV4-2 and TRBJ2-3; TRBD2 agrees at 8 bases. CDR1 and CDR2 (germline): LGHNA, YNFKEQ. The V gene end was trimmed by 1 base and the J gene end by 0 bases; junction bases not matched to a gene: 3. This CDR3 has 16 amino acids.

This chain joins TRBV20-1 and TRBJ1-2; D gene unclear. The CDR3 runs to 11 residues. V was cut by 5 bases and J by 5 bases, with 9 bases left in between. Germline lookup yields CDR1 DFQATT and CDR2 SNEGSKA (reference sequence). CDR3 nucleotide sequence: TGCAGTGCTGAGACACGTTATGGCTACACCTTC. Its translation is CSAETRYGYTF.

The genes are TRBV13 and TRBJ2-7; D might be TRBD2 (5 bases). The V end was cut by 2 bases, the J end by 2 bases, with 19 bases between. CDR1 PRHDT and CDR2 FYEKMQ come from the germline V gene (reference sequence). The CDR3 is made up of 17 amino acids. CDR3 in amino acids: CASSLSPRRTAPYEQYF. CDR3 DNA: TGTGCCAGCAGCTTATCGCCGAGGCGGACTGCCCCCTACGAGCAGTACTTC.

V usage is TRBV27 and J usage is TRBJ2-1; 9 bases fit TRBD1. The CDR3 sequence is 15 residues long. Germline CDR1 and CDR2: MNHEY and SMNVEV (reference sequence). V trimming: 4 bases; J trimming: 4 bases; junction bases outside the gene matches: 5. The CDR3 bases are TGTGCCAGCAGTTACACGACAGGGGGGTACAATGAGCAGTTCTTC. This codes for CASSYTTGGYNEQFF.